This T cell receptor beta chain was observed in a study of shared clonotypes between healthy human individuals. Study-level background: The study enrolled a couple of women and a few men aged 18 to 49.

Assay execution took place at the deep level. Assay used: immunoSEQ multiplex PCR; TCRdb lists only in-frame clones, some missing. The table lists around 1.4 million clones, approximately 98.5% of them singletons. Germline V gene data show CDR1 as SGHAT and CDR2 as FQNNGV. This CDR3 is 15 amino acids long. J was trimmed by 5 bases and V by 5 bases; bases with no gene match: 8. All of the donors resided in Nashville, Tennessee, and each was a Caucasian adult. Sequencing was carried out using naive CD4+ T cells sorted from blood. The subset is: CD45RA+ positively selected. This clonotype originated in a young man in good health. This chain joins TRBV11-2 and TRBJ1-1; 10 bases match TRBD1. The CDR3 DNA follows: TGTGCCAGCAGCAAAGGGGACAGGGGTGGGACTGAAGCTTTCTTT. This sequence encodes CASSKGDRGGTEAFF. Filled out from reference TRBV11-2 and TRBJ1-1, the complete variable domain reads EAGVAQSPRYKIIEKRQSVAFWCNPISGHATLYWYQQILGQGPKLLIQFQNNGVVDDSQLPKDRFSAERLKGVDSTLKIQPAKLEDSAVYLCASSKGDRGGTEAFFGQGTRLTVV.